The present T cell receptor (beta chain) was sequenced within a study of cytomegalovirus exposure and HLA in healthy donors. At the level of the study: The use of the same platform for the 110 or so validation repertoires and the 550 to 850 first-cohort repertoires was reported by a later analysis.

Concerning this clone: What it binds is not known.

Study outcomes and limitations: 164 TCR beta chains were listed as cytomegalovirus-associated.

TCRdb's copy holds only in-frame clones and misses some; the assay was immunoSEQ multiplex PCR. The sample lists roughly 100,000 clones, over 85% occurring once. Germline-derived CDR1 and CDR2 are MNHEY and SVGAGI. V shed 5 bases and J shed 4 bases, with 9 bases lying between them. The CDR3 is 13 residues long. Sequenced material: PBMCs. V gene TRBV6-5 combines with J gene TRBJ2-1; a weak D match, TRBD2 (6 bases). The clonotype originates from a woman younger than 30 in good health and CMV-seronegative. CDR3 amino acids: CASSARGYNEQFF. In DNA, the CDR3 is TGTGCCAGCAGTGCGCGGGGTTACAATGAGCAGTTCTTC.